This T cell receptor beta chain was documented in a study of T-cell reconstitution after alpha-beta-depleted transplantation in children. Study-wide points: Roughly two months post-transplant, alpha-beta T cells reportedly originated from several hundred graft clones that had expanded. The high TCRbeta diversity at day 60 in some patients came from surviving recipient T cells and thymic progenitors. At one year after transplant, newly produced T cells mostly accounted for T-cell counts and diversity.

In the case of this clonotype: The antigen is undetermined.

V lost 3 bases and J lost 3; bases outside the gene matches: 7. The CDR3 is made up of 14 amino acids. Germline-derived CDR1 and CDR2 are SQVTM and ANQGSEA. Unique molecular identifiers tagged the TCRbeta library. TCRdb passed the PCR reads through MiXCR, listing each CDR3 protein once. The table lists about 440,000 distinct CDR3 sequences, around 46% of them singletons. This receptor was obtained from a girl aged 2-15 years with aplastic anemia, due to receive a stem cell transplant. This specimen was PBMCs, taken before TCRalphabeta/CD19-depleted stem cell transplant. The chain has TRBV29-1 and TRBJ2-7, with 8 bases fitting TRBD1. CDR3 loop: CSVEVDRGGYEQYF. CDR3 coding DNA: TGCAGCGTTGAGGTAGACAGGGGTGGCTACGAGCAGTACTTC.